One sample yielded the 6 T cell receptor beta chains listed below, sequenced in a study of blood T cell repertoires in COVID-19 (TCRdb year 2020). To prepare the library, the immunoSEQ multiplex PCR assay was applied. Held by TCRdb, this immuneACCESS table contains in-frame sequences only and omits some clones. Under half of the omission traces to an unresolved V gene where checked; the cause of the rest is unknown. The sample profile shows around 310,000 clones; 90% of them were found once. Roughly 1% of the sample comes from the top ten. The sequenced material came from peripheral blood. The receptors stem from a woman aged 40 to 50 with COVID-19, enrolled during active disease.

The chain recombines TRBV7-9 with TRBJ2-1; D uncertain. The CDR3 contains 16 residues. V was pared by 5 bases and J by 3 bases, with 17 bases between. Germline CDR1 and CDR2: SEHNR and FQNEAQ (reference sequence). The CDR3 nucleotides read TGTGCCAGCAGCCCAGTTTCTTCGATCCACTACAATGAGCAGTTCTTC. Translated, it gives CASSPVSSIHYNEQFF.

The rearrangement uses TRBV7-3 and TRBJ1-2; D is unclear. The CDR3 is made up of 13 amino acids. V lost 5 bases and J 4 bases, leaving 11 bases between the germline ends. The germline V gene encodes CDR1 SGHTA and CDR2 FQGTGA. The CDR3 bases are TGTGCCAGCAGCACCGAGGGCGGCTATGGCTACACCTTC. Protein: CASSTEGGYGYTF.

V usage is TRBV30 and J usage is TRBJ2-3, with 14 nucleotides matching TRBD2. V shed 2 bases, J shed 6 bases, and the junction held 7 bases outside the gene matches. The germline V gene encodes CDR1 GTSNPN and CDR2 SVGIG (reference sequence). The CDR3 spans 16 residues. The CDR3 DNA reads TGTGCCTGGAGTCTGGGACTAGCGGGAGCGGGGGATACGCAGTATTTT. It yields the protein CAWSLGLAGAGDTQYF. Looking up the rest from reference TRBV30 and TRBJ2-3 gives the full variable domain: SQTIHQWPATLVQPVGSPLSLECTVEGTSNPNLYWYRQAAGRGLQLLFYSVGIGQISSEVPQNLSASRPQDRQFILSSKKLLLSDSGFYLCAWSLGLAGAGDTQYFGPGTRLTVL.

The gene calls are TRBV28 and TRBJ2-1; TRBD2 matches 7 bases. The CDR3 is 14 amino acids. The V gene end was trimmed by 0 bases and the J gene end by 13 bases; junction bases not matched to a gene: 9. Germline V lookup: CDR1 MDHEN, CDR2 SYDVKM. CDR3 in DNA: TGTGCCAGCAGTTTATGGGCTAGCGGAAGTGGACAGTTCTTC. Its translation is CASSLWASGSGQFF.

This chain connects TRBV7-3 to TRBJ2-1; unclear D gene. V dropped 0 bases and J dropped 0 bases, with 6 bases sitting between them. There are 15 residues in the CDR3. Germline CDR1 reads SGHTA; CDR2 reads FQGTGA. CDR3 DNA sequence: TGTGCCAGCAGCTTAACAACCAGCTCCTACAATGAGCAGTTCTTC. As protein: CASSLTTSSYNEQFF.

In its sample, this clone was seen a few times. The gene calls are TRBV27 and TRBJ1-2, with TRBD1 as a possible D gene (5 bases). Looked up from germline, CDR1 is MNHEY and CDR2 is SMNVEV (reference sequence). Between the trimmed V and J ends, which lost 8 bases and 3 bases, there was a span of 13 bases. The CDR3 runs to 13 residues. This CDR3 reads CASASGTYYGYTF. CDR3 DNA sequence: TGTGCCAGCGCCTCAGGGACTTACTATGGCTACACCTTC.